The rows below give T cell receptor beta chains drawn from one sample of a study of T cell repertoires in cytomegalovirus infection. No antigen is known for these receptors. Via MiXCR, TCRdb re-called the reads, giving one row per CDR3 protein. The sample lists roughly 570,000 distinct CDR3 sequences, approximately 40% occurring once. The sample in question was cultured PBMCs, obtained from culture after CMV antigen stimulation. These receptors came from a human donor in good health (CMV status not recorded). Some clones in this sample may be carry-over from other donors' samples. CDR3s include the opening cysteine and the closing phenylalanine or tryptophan. D genes are given only for firm matches. Size is omitted from some rows. Given values are once, few, many or a class for expanded clones.

V	D	J	length	size	CDR3	DNA
TRBV19	TRBD1	TRBJ2-6	15	NA	CASTQGASGANVLTF	TGTGCCAGTACCCAGGGGGCTAGTGGGGCCAACGTCCTGACTTTC
TRBV19	TRBD2	TRBJ2-3	16	NA	CASSIGASGPADTQYF	TGTGCCAGTAGTATAGGGGCTAGCGGACCCGCAGATACGCAGTATTTT
TRBV6-1	NA	TRBJ2-2	15	few	CASRKPQSNTGELFF	TGTGCCAGCAGGAAGCCCCAGTCGAACACCGGGGAGCTGTTTTTT
TRBV7-9	NA	TRBJ1-1	16	NA	CASSPIGVRPNTEAFF	TGTGCCAGCAGCCCTATAGGGGTGAGACCCAACACTGAAGCTTTCTTT
TRBV7-9	TRBD1	TRBJ2-6	13	NA	CASSPQGDAVLTF	TGTGCCAGCAGCCCCCAGGGGGATGCAGTCCTGACTTTC
TRBV27	NA	TRBJ2-2	14	many	CASSLRGSTGELFF	TGTGCCAGCAGTTTGCGGGGATCCACCGGGGAGCTGTTTTTT
TRBV7-4	TRBD2	TRBJ2-3	16	few	CASSLLAGGVTDTQYF	TGTGCCAGCAGCCTTCTAGCGGGAGGAGTCACAGATACGCAGTATTTT
TRBV18	NA	TRBJ2-3	14	NA	CASSPSAGTDTQYF	TGTGCCAGCTCACCCTCGGCAGGCACAGATACGCAGTATTTT
TRBV7-2	NA	TRBJ2-5	13	many	CASRTVDGETQYF	TGTGCCAGCAGAACGGTAGATGGGGAGACCCAGTACTTC
TRBV7-2	TRBD2	TRBJ2-3	15	NA	CASSPGGLGGDTQYF	TGTGCCAGCAGCCCCGGTGGACTAGGTGGAGATACGCAGTATTTT
TRBV5-1	NA	TRBJ2-7	14	NA	CASSLEGSFYEQYF	TGCGCCAGCAGCTTGGAGGGCAGTTTTTACGAGCAGTACTTC
TRBV18	TRBD2	TRBJ2-7	16	few	CASSPSLGTSSYEQYF	TGTGCCAGCTCACCATCACTTGGGACTAGCAGTTACGAGCAGTACTTC
TRBV7-2	NA	TRBJ2-2	17	few	CASSLNIRGSMGGELFF	TGTGCCAGCAGCTTAAATATTCGGGGGAGTATGGGCGGGGAGCTGTTTTTT
TRBV19	NA	TRBJ1-6	17	NA	CASSMVRTRAANSPLHF	TGTGCCAGTAGTATGGTGAGGACGCGTGCCGCTAATTCACCCCTCCACTTT
TRBV19	NA	TRBJ1-5	12	NA	CASSRGLQPQHF	TGTGCCAGTAGCCGGGGGCTCCAGCCCCAGCATTTT
TRBV7-2	NA	TRBJ2-2	12	NA	CASSFNIRELFF	TGTGCCAGCAGCTTTAACATCCGGGAGCTGTTTTTT
TRBV11-1	NA	TRBJ1-1	17	NA	CASSLPLLGTMNTEAFF	TGTGCCAGCAGCTTACCCCTACTCGGGACAATGAACACTGAAGCTTTCTTT
TRBV7-2	NA	TRBJ2-4	15	NA	CASSLPGSIKNIQYF	TGTGCCAGCAGCTTACCCGGGTCCATCAAAAACATTCAGTACTTC
TRBV2	NA	TRBJ2-7	11	few	CASSYRDEQYF	TGTGCCAGCAGTTACAGGGACGAGCAGTACTTC
TRBV7-2	TRBD1	TRBJ1-2	14	once	CASSLVDRVYGYTF	TGTGCCAGCAGCTTAGTGGACAGGGTTTATGGCTACACCTTC
TRBV20-1	TRBD2	TRBJ2-1	18	NA	CSALGLAGGSGSYNEQFF	TGCAGTGCCCTGGGACTAGCGGGAGGGAGTGGGTCCTACAATGAGCAGTTCTTC
TRBV6-6	NA	TRBJ1-4	14	NA	CASSQGPTNEKLFF	TGTGCCAGCAGCCAGGGTCCAACTAATGAAAAACTGTTTTTT
TRBV5-1	TRBD1	TRBJ1-3	15	NA	CASSLETGVGNTIYF	TGCGCCAGCAGCTTGGAGACAGGGGTTGGAAACACCATATATTTT
TRBV7-6	TRBD1	TRBJ2-7	16	NA	CASSSYSGTGAHEQYF	TGTGCCAGCAGCTCCTACTCCGGGACAGGGGCCCACGAGCAGTACTTC
TRBV7-2	NA	TRBJ2-3	15	few	CASSFWGGAYDTQYF	TGTGCCAGCAGCTTCTGGGGGGGGGCGTATGATACGCAGTATTTT
TRBV5-3	TRBD1	TRBJ1-2	16	NA	CARSHKQGARPNGYTF	TGTGCCAGAAGCCACAAACAGGGGGCGCGTCCAAATGGCTACACCTTC
TRBV7-4	NA	TRBJ1-4	14	once	CASSDLGAGRKLFF	TGTGCCAGCAGCGACCTTGGGGCGGGCCGAAAACTGTTTTTT
TRBV2	TRBD2	TRBJ2-5	15	NA	CASSPETSLQETQYF	TGTGCCAGCAGCCCAGAGACTAGCTTGCAAGAGACCCAGTACTTC
TRBV7-8	NA	TRBJ1-5	13	many	CASSLEGHTPQHF	TGTGCCAGCAGCTTAGAGGGACACACGCCCCAGCATTTT
TRBV7-6	NA	TRBJ1-1	13	many	CASSLSGKTEAFF	TGTGCCAGCAGCTTATCCGGGAAGACTGAAGCTTTCTTT
TRBV7-2	NA	TRBJ1-6	15	many	CASSLSTLGSSPLHF	TGTGCCAGCAGCTTATCTACCCTCGGTAGTTCACCCCTCCACTTT
TRBV7-9	NA	TRBJ2-3	18	few	CASSLKPTRGLNTDTQYF	TGTGCCAGCAGCTTGAAACCGACCCGGGGACTTAACACAGATACGCAGTATTTT
TRBV11-1	NA	TRBJ2-1	15	NA	CASSFLQGVGNEQFF	TGTGCCAGCAGCTTTCTCCAGGGTGTTGGGAATGAGCAGTTCTTC
TRBV27	NA	TRBJ2-5	14	NA	CASSSPSAAETQYF	TGTGCCAGCAGTTCTCCCTCTGCTGCTGAGACCCAGTACTTC
TRBV29-1	NA	TRBJ1-3	13	NA	CSVGSSSGNTIYF	TGCAGCGTTGGTTCGAGCTCTGGAAACACCATATATTTT
TRBV7-6	NA	TRBJ2-7	13	few	CASSQGRNYEQYF	TGTGCCAGCAGCCAGGGGCGGAACTACGAGCAGTACTTC
TRBV27	NA	TRBJ2-3	14	NA	CASSFGPNTDTQYF	TGTGCCAGCAGTTTCGGACCGAACACAGATACGCAGTATTTT
TRBV4-2	NA	TRBJ1-2	15	NA	CASSQVVSEGPSYTF	TGTGCCAGCAGCCAAGTGGTTTCGGAGGGGCCGAGCTACACCTTC
TRBV28	TRBD2	TRBJ2-7	13	NA	CASNVGGIYEQYF	TGTGCCAGCAATGTGGGGGGGATTTACGAGCAGTACTTC
TRBV29-1	TRBD1	TRBJ2-2	14	NA	CSVVQGDYTGELFF	TGCAGCGTTGTCCAGGGGGATTACACCGGGGAGCTGTTTTTT
TRBV7-2	NA	TRBJ1-2	14	few	CASSLDAGAYGYTF	TGTGCCAGCAGCTTAGATGCCGGGGCATATGGCTACACCTTC